This T cell receptor (beta chain) stems from a study of cytomegalovirus exposure and HLA in healthy donors. Points from the study as a whole: Previous analysis showed most TCR beta V segments were productive about 87% or about 30% of the time. It is likely that the observed cluster of highly shared sequence variants was a sequencing artifact. Per published reports, the classifier diagnosed cytomegalovirus status with high specificity and sensitivity. V- and J-gene trimming in TCR beta was tied to a missense DCLRE1C variant by an analysis performed later.

Comment on this clone: What it binds is not known.

PCR was performed using 60 Vbeta and 13 Jbeta primers. Measured with immunoSEQ multiplex PCR; TCRdb has only the in-frame clones, and not every one. Among more than 90,000 clones listed, roughly three quarters were seen once. The CDR3 runs to 11 residues. The germline V gene has CDR1 DFQATT and CDR2 SNEGSKA (reference sequence). V was cut by 3 bases and J by 7 bases, with 9 bases left in between. The specimen sequenced was PBMCs. The clonotype was recovered from a woman in her sixties in good health and CMV-seronegative. The V and J genes are TRBV20-1 and TRBJ2-5; no firm D call. The CDR3 region is CSARYAATQYF. In DNA, the CDR3 is TGCAGTGCTAGGTATGCGGCGACCCAGTACTTC.